The sequence of this TCR beta chain was determined in a study of Ad26.COV2.S vaccination and SARS-CoV-2 variants. Study outcomes and limitations: Total T cell responses, in the TCR breadth and depth analyses, may have been underestimated. Higher spike-specific TCR breadth was found in vaccine recipients than in placebo recipients.

The junction had 2 bases not matched to a gene; V was cut back by 0 bases and J by 3 bases. The CDR3 consists of 16 residues. CDR1 is SGHDN and CDR2 is FVKESK in the germline V gene. Sequencing was performed with immunoSEQ multiplex PCR; in TCRdb, only in-frame clones are kept and a portion is missing. The repertoire holds 440,000 or so clones, with about 90% as singletons. Details on this clone: Its cognate antigen is unknown.

The treatment is: 15 to 20 received Ad26.COV2.S at low or high dose, single or two shots; 5 received placebo; per-sample allocation not given. The investigators took samples on day 63 after the first vaccine or placebo injection. The shot given was an Ad26 vector that makes Wuhan-strain SARS-CoV-2 spike. The chain is built from TRBV14 and TRBJ2-7; 13 bases fit TRBD2. This receptor was identified in a person between 18 and 59 years old who received the Ad26.COV2.S COVID-19 vaccine or a placebo. The sequenced sample was peripheral blood, obtained in a trial of Ad26.COV2.S vaccine versus placebo. The CDR3 here is CASSQDGTSGIYEQYF. In DNA, the CDR3 is TGTGCCAGCAGCCAAGACGGGACTAGCGGGATCTACGAGCAGTACTTC. Complete variable domain (other parts from reference TRBV14 and TRBJ2-7): EAGVTQFPSHSVIEKGQTVTLRCDPISGHDNLYWYRRVMGKEIKFLLHFVKESKQDESGMPNNRFLAERTGGTYSTLKVQPAELEDSGVYFCASSQDGTSGIYEQYFGPGTRLTVT.